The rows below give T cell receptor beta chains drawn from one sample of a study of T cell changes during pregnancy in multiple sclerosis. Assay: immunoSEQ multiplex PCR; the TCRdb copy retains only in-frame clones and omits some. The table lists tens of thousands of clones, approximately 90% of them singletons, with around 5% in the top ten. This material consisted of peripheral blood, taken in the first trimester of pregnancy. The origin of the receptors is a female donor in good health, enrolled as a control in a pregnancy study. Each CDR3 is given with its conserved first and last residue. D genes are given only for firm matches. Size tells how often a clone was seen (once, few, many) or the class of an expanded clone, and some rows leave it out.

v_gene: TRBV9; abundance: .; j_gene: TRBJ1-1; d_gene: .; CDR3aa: CASSPAPGVMNTEAFF; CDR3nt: TGTGCCAGCAGCCCCGCCCCAGGGGTTATGAACACTGAAGCTTTCTTT
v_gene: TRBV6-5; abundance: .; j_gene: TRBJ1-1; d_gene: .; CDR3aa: CASSYSRVLTEAFF; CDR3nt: TGTGCCAGCAGTTACTCGAGGGTTCTCACTGAAGCTTTCTTT
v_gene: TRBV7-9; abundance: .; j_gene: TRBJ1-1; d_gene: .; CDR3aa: CASRLQGLNTEAFF; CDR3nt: TGTGCCAGCAGGTTACAGGGATTGAACACTGAAGCTTTCTTT
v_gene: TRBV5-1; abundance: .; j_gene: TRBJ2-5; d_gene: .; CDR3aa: CASSSARVQETQYF; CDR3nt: TGCGCCAGCAGCTCAGCCCGGGTTCAAGAGACCCAGTACTTC
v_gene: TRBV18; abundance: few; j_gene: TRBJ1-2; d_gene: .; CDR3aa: CASQLDLEGYTF; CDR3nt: TGTGCCAGCCAGCTCGACTTGGAGGGCTACACCTTC
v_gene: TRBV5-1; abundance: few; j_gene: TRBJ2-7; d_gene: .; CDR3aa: CASSIGGSGEQYF; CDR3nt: TGCGCCAGCTCCATTGGAGGTAGCGGCGAGCAGTACTTC
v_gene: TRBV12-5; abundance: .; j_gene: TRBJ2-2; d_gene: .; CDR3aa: CASGLYRAGELFF; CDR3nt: TGTGCTAGTGGTTTGTACAGGGCCGGGGAGCTGTTTTTT
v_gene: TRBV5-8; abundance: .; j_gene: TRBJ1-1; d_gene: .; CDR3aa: CASSFQGGTEAFF; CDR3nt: TGTGCCAGCAGCTTTCAGGGTGGAACTGAAGCTTTCTTT
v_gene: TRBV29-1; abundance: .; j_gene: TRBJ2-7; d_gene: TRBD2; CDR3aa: CSVGGVRDSPYEQYF; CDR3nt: TGCAGCGTGGGGGGGGTGCGGGACTCTCCCTACGAGCAGTACTTC
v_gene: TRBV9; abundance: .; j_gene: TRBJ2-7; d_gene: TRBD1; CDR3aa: CASSPRTGPSEQYF; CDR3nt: TGTGCCAGCAGCCCACGGACAGGGCCTTCCGAGCAGTACTTC
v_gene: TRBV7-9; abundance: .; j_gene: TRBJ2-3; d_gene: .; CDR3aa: CASSLGAYTDTQYF; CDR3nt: TGTGCCAGCAGCTTAGGGGCGTACACAGATACGCAGTATTTT
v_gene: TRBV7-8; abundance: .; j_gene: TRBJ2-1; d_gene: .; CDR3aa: CASSLGGHPSGNEQFF; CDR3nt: TGTGCCAGCAGCTTAGGCGGCCACCCGTCGGGCAATGAGCAGTTCTTC
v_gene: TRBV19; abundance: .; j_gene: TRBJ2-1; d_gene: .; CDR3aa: CASSAGIIYNEQFF; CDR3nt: TGTGCCAGTAGTGCCGGGATTATATACAATGAGCAGTTCTTC
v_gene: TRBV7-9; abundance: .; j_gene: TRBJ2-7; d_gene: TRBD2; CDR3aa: CASSPRLAETYEQYF; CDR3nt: TGTGCCAGCAGTCCCAGACTAGCGGAGACCTACGAGCAGTACTTC
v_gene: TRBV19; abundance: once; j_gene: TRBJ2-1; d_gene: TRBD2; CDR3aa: CASSIGTSSSQFF; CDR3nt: TGTGCCAGTAGTATAGGGACTAGCTCATCGCAGTTCTTC
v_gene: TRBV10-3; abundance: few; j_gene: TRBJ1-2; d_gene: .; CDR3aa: CAIPKGQVGYGYTF; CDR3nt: TGTGCCATCCCGAAGGGGCAGGTTGGCTATGGCTACACCTTC
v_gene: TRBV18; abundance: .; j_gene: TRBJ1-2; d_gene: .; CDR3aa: CASSPPVLDYGYTF; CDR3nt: TGTGCCAGCTCACCCCCGGTTCTAGACTATGGCTACACCTTC
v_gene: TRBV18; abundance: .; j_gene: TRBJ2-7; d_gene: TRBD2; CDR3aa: CASSRPGLASEQYF; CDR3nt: TGTGCCAGCTCACGGCCGGGACTAGCGAGCGAGCAGTACTTC
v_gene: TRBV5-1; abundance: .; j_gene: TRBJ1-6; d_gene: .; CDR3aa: CASSPWGDGNSPLHF; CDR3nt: TGCGCCAGCAGCCCCTGGGGGGACGGGAATTCACCCCTCCACTTT
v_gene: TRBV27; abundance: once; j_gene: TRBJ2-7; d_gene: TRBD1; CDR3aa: CATSGQGDEQYF; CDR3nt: TGTGCCACCTCGGGACAGGGAGACGAGCAGTACTTC
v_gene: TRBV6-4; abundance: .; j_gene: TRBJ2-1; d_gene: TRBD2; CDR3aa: CASSASSGGASNEQFF; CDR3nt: TGTGCCAGCAGCGCCTCGTCGGGAGGGGCTTCCAATGAGCAGTTCTTC
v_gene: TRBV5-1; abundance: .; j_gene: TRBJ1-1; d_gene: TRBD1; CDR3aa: CASSLGQGRLNTEAFF; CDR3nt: TGCGCCAGCAGCTTGGGACAGGGGAGGTTGAACACTGAAGCTTTCTTT
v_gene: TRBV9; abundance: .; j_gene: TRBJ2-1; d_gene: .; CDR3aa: CASSSSGVSTEQFF; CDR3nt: TGTGCCAGCAGCTCCTCCGGGGTCTCCACTGAGCAGTTCTTC
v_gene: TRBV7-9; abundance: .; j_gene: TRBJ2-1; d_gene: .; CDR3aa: CASRFGTGPRGEQFF; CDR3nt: TGTGCCAGCAGATTCGGGACTGGACCTCGGGGAGAGCAGTTCTTC
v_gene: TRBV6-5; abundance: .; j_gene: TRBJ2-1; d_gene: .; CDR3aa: CASSYRQFSSYNEQFF; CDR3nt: TGTGCCAGCAGTTACCGACAGTTCAGCTCCTACAATGAGCAGTTCTTC
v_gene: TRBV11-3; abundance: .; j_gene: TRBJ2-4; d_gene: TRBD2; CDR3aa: CASSLVSTSGGGLAKNIQYF; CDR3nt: TGTGCCAGCAGCTTAGTATCGACTAGCGGGGGGGGATTAGCCAAAAACATTCAGTACTTC
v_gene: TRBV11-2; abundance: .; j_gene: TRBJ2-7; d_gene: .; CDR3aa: CASSPATAYEQYF; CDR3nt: TGTGCCAGCAGCCCAGCGACAGCCTACGAGCAGTACTTC
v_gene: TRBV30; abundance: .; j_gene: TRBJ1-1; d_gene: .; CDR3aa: CAWSVPGQNTEAFF; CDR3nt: TGTGCCTGGAGTGTACCGGGACAGAACACTGAAGCTTTCTTT
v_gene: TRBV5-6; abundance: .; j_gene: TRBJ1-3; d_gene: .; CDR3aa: CASSWGGTSGNTIYF; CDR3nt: TGTGCCAGCAGCTGGGGCGGGACCTCTGGAAACACCATATATTTT
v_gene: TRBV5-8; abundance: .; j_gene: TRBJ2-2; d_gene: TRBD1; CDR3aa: CASSRGGGLPGELFF; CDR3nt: TGTGCCAGCAGCAGAGGGGGCGGTTTGCCCGGGGAGCTGTTTTTT
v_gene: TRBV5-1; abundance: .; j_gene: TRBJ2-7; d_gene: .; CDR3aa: CASSLGERSYEQYF; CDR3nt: TGCGCCAGCAGCTTGGGAGAGAGGTCCTACGAGCAGTACTTC
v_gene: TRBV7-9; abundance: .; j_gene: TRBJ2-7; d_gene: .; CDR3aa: CASSQTSYEQYF; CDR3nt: TGTGCCAGCAGCCAGACTTCCTACGAGCAGTACTTC
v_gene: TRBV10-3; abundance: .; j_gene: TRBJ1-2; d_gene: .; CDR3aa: CAISESTDGYTF; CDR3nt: TGTGCCATCAGTGAGTCTACAGATGGCTACACCTTC
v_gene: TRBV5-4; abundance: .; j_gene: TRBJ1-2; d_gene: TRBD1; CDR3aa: CASSSGTDYGYTF; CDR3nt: TGTGCCAGCAGCTCCGGGACAGACTATGGCTACACCTTC
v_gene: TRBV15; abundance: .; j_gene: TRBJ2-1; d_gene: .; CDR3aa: CATSRDAGSYNEQFF; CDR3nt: TGTGCCACCAGCAGAGATGCGGGCTCCTACAATGAGCAGTTCTTC
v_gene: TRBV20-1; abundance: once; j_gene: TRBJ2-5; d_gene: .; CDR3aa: CSGRGETQYF; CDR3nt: TGCAGTGGAAGAGGAGAGACCCAGTACTTC
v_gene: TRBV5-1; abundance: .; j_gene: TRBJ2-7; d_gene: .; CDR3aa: CASSPRGEGYEQYF; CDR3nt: TGCGCCAGCAGCCCTAGGGGGGAGGGCTACGAGCAGTACTTC
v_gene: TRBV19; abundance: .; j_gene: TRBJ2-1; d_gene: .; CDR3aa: CASRFGYNEQFF; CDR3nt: TGTGCCAGTAGGTTCGGTTACAATGAGCAGTTCTTC
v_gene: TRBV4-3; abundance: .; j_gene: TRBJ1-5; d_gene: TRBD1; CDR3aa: CASSQDLIAGGGQPQHF; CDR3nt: TGCGCCAGCAGCCAAGATCTTATTGCAGGGGGTGGTCAGCCCCAGCATTTT
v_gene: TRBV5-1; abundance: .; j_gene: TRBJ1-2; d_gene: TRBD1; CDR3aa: CASSLAQTGVDGYTF; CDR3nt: TGCGCCAGCAGCTTAGCCCAAACAGGGGTTGATGGCTACACCTTC
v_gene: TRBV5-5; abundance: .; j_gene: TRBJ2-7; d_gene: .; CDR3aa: CASSRTWGDEQYF; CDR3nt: TGTGCCAGCAGCCGGACATGGGGGGACGAGCAGTACTTC
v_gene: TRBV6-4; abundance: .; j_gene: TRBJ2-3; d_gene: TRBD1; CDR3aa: CASSDRTGAADTQYF; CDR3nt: TGTGCCAGCAGTGACCGGACAGGGGCGGCAGATACGCAGTATTTT
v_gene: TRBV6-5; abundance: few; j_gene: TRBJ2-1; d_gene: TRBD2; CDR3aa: CASIHSGTSGYNEQFF; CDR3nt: TGTGCCAGCATTCACTCCGGGACTAGCGGCTACAATGAGCAGTTCTTC
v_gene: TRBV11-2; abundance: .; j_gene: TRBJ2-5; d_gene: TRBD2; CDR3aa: CASSPLTSGLQTQYF; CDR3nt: TGTGCCAGCAGCCCGCTGACTAGCGGTCTACAGACCCAGTACTTC
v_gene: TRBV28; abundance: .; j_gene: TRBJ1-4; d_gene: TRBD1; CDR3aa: CASSLPGQDNEKLFF; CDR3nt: TGTGCCAGCAGCCTGCCGGGACAGGATAATGAAAAACTGTTTTTT
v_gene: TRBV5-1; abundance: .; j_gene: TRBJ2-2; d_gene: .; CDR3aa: CASSLVVGQALTGELFF; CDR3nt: TGCGCCAGCAGCTTGGTAGTAGGTCAGGCTCTCACCGGGGAGCTGTTTTTT
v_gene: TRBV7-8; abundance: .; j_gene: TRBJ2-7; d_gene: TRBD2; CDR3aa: CASSLGREVPYEQYF; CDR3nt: TGTGCCAGCAGCTTAGGCCGGGAGGTTCCCTACGAGCAGTACTTC
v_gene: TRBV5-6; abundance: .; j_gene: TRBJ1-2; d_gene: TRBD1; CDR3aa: CASSSPGTEYGYTF; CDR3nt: TGTGCCAGCAGCTCGCCCGGGACAGAGTATGGCTACACCTTC
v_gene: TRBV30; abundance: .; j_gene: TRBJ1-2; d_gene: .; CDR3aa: CAWSVATYGYTF; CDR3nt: TGTGCCTGGAGTGTAGCCACCTATGGCTACACCTTC
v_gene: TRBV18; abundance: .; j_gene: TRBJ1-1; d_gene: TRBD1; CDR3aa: CASSPDRDTEAFF; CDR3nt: TGTGCCAGCTCACCCGACAGGGACACTGAAGCTTTCTTT
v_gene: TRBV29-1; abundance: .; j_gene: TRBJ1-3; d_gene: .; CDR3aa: CSVEEAYRSGNTIYF; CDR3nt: TGCAGCGTAGAGGAGGCCTACCGCTCTGGAAACACCATATATTTT
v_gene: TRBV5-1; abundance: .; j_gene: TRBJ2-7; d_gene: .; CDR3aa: CASSLATGPYEQYF; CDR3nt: TGCGCCAGCAGCTTGGCCACAGGACCCTACGAGCAGTACTTC
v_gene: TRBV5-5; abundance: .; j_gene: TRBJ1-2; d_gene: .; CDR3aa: CASSLEPPRDYGYTF; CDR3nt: TGTGCCAGCAGCTTGGAGCCCCCGAGGGACTATGGCTACACCTTC
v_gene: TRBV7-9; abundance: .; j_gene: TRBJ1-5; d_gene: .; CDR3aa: CASSPDGLRPQHF; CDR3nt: TGTGCCAGCAGTCCGGACGGACTCAGGCCCCAGCATTTT
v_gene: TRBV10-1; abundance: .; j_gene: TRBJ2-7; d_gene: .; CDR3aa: CASSEGGSDYEQYF; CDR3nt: TGCGCCAGCAGTGAAGGGGGTTCCGACTACGAGCAGTACTTC
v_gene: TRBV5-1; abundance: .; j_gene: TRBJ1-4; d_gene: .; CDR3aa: CASSLETGQGKLFF; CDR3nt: TGCGCCAGCAGCTTGGAAACAGGGCAGGGCAAACTGTTTTTT
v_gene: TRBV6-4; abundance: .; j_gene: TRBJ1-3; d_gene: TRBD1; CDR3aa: CASSGGGTAVFGNTIYF; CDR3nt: TGTGCCAGCAGTGGAGGGGGGACAGCAGTGTTTGGAAACACCATATATTTT
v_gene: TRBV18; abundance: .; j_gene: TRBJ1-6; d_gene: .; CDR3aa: CASSPQRSPLHF; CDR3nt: TGTGCCAGCTCACCCCAGCGTTCACCCCTCCACTTT
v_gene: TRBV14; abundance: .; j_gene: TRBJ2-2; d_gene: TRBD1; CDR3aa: CASSLRQGMAGELFF; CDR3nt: TGTGCCAGCAGCCTCCGACAGGGAATGGCCGGGGAGCTGTTTTTT
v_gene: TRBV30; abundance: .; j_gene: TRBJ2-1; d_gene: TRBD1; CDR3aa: CAWDPTGAREQFF; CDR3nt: TGTGCCTGGGATCCGACAGGGGCGAGGGAGCAGTTCTTC